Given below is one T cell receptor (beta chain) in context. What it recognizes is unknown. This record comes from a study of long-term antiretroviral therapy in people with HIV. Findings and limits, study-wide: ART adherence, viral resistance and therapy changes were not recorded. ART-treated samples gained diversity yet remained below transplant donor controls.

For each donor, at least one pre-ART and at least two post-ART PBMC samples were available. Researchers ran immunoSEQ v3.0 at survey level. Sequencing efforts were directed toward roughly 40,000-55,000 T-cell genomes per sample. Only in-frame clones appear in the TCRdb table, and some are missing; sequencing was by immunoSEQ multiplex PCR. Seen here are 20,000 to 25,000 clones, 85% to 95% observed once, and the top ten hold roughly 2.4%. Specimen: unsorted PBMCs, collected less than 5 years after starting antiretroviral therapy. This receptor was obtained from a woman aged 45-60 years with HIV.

The CDR3 loop reads CASSPSAGVTNEQFF. The CDR3 coding sequence is TGTGCCAGCTCACCTTCCGCGGGAGTCACCAATGAGCAGTTCTTC. The chain carries TRBV18 and TRBJ2-1; TRBD2 matches at 7 bases. CDR3 size: 15 residues. Germline CDR1 and CDR2: KGHSH and LQKENI. V was clipped by 3 bases and J by 6 bases; unmatched bases: 8.